The T cell receptor (beta chain) under discussion was sequenced for a study of pediatric ulcerative colitis. The blood sample was taken during the colonoscopy visit. Profiled with immunoSEQ multiplex PCR; TCRdb holds only in-frame clones, not every one. The sample carries 25,000 to 35,000 clones, around 82% recorded once. Germline CDR1 MNHEY, CDR2 SMNVEV (reference sequence). Germline trimming cut 4 bases from V and 3 bases from J; bases unmatched to any gene: 2. The CDR3 is 14 residues long. Sequenced sample: blood. The source of this sequence is a boy under 18 with severe ulcerative colitis. The J gene is TRBJ2-7, the V gene TRBV27; 11 bases are a match to TRBD2. CDR3 sequence reads: CASSSGLAGYEQYF. The CDR3 DNA sequence: TGTGCCAGCAGTTCCGGACTAGCGGGCTACGAGCAGTACTTC.